The rows below give T cell receptor beta chains drawn from one sample of a study of blood T cell repertoires in COVID-19. The assay was immunoSEQ multiplex PCR, and TCRdb's table has in-frame clones only and misses some. The table includes more than 250,000 clones, 90% detected once. Sequencing was performed on peripheral blood. The receptors here all came from a woman aged 45-65 years with COVID-19, enrolled during active disease. Each CDR3 is given without its conserved first and last residue.

14 TRBV20-1 SASSYAGTGPYEQY
12 TRBV5-4 ASSTKTGGETQY
14 TRBV5-1 ASSLVLQGDNSPLH
11 TRBV13 ASSLGSQQPQH
15 TRBV4-3 ASSQFSVAGDNEKLF
13 TRBV5-1 ASSISSTGVSGYT
11 TRBV12-3/TRBV12-4 ASSFQGIDGYT
11 TRBV12-5 ASGLVRSTEAF
13 TRBV30 AWRSRQGAYYEQY
13 TRBV3-1/TRBV3-2 ASSQAARGSYEQY
12 TRBV30 AWRIQGAGEKLF
12 TRBV4-1 ASSQNTNTGELF